This T cell receptor beta chain was identified during a study of CD8 T cells in Susac syndrome. From germline, CDR1 is SGHAT and CDR2 FQNNGV. The CDR3 is 18 residues long. The V and J ends lost 5 bases and 0 bases respectively, with 17 bases between them. RNA totalling roughly 0.45 to 1 ug underwent reverse transcription with random hexamers. MiXCR, run by TCRdb on the immunoSEQ multiplex PCR reads, gives a single entry per CDR3 protein. The table shows around 190,000 distinct CDR3 sequences, with roughly 94% occurring only once. The rearrangement uses TRBV11-2 and TRBJ2-6; D remains unclear. Sequenced sample: CD4+ T cells from PBMCs. This sequence originates from a human donor with Susac syndrome. CDR3 region: CASSLRPPEYSGANVLTF. The DNA of the CDR3 is TGTGCCAGCAGCCTCCGGCCCCCGGAGTACTCTGGGGCCAACGTCCTGACTTTC. The variable domain in full, with the rest retrieved from reference TRBV11-2 and TRBJ2-6, is EAGVAQSPRYKIIEKRQSVAFWCNPISGHATLYWYQQILGQGPKLLIQFQNNGVVDDSQLPKDRFSAERLKGVDSTLKIQPAKLEDSAVYLCASSLRPPEYSGANVLTFGAGSRLTVL.